The sequence of this T cell receptor beta chain was determined in a study of response to subunit inactivated influenza vaccine. TCRdb re-derived calls from the RT-PCR reads in MiXCR, one entry per CDR3 protein. The data show more than 700,000 distinct CDR3 sequences, 20% to 25% seen once. Germline CDR1 and CDR2: SGHVS and FNYEAQ. Trimming took 5 bases from V and 6 from J; bases not matched to a gene: 7. This CDR3 is built from 13 residues. The clonotype originates from a man aged 45-60 years who received an inactivated influenza vaccine. The source material was PBMCs from blood, sampled approximately 5 days after vaccination. The J gene is TRBJ2-7, the V gene TRBV7-6; 7 nucleotides line up with TRBD1. CDR3 in DNA: TGTGCCAGCAGCCTAATGGGACAGCCCGAGCAGTACTTC. This encodes CASSLMGQPEQYF. Based on the CDR3 plus reference TRBV7-6 and TRBJ2-7, the full variable domain is GAGVSQSPRYKVTKRGQDVALRCDPISGHVSLYWYRQALGQGPEFLTYFNYEAQQDKSGLPNDRFSAERPEGSISTLTIQRTEQRDSAMYRCASSLMGQPEQYFGPGTRLTVT.